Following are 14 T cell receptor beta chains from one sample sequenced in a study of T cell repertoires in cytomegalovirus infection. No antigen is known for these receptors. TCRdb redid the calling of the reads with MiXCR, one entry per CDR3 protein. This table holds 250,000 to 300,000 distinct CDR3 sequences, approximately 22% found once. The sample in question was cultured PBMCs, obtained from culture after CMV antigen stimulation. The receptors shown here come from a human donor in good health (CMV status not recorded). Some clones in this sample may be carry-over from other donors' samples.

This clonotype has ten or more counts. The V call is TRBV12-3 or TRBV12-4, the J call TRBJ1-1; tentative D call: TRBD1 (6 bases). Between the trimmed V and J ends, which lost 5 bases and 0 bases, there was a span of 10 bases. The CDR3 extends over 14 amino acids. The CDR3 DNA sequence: TGTGCCAGCAGTACAGGGTTGATGAACACTGAAGCTTTCTTT. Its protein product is CASSTGLMNTEAFF.

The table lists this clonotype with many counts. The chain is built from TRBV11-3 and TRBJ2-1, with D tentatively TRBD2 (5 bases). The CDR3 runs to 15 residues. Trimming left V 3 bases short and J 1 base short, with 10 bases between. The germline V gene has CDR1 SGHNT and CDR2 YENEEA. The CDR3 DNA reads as TGTGCCAGCAGCTTTAACTGGGAGTCCTACAATGAGCAGTTCTTC. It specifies CASSFNWESYNEQFF.

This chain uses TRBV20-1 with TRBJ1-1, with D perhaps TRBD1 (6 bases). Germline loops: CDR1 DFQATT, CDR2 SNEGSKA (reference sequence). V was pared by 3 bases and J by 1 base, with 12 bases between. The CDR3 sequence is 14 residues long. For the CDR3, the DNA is TGCAGTGCTAGGGGATCAGGGGCGAACACTGAAGCTTTCTTT. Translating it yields CSARGSGANTEAFF.

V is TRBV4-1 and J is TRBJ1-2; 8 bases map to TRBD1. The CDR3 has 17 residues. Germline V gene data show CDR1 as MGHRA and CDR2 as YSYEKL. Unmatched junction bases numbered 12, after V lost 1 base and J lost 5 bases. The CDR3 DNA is TGCGCCAGCAGCCAAGGTCCCCTCGGACAGGGAGGTTATGGCTACACCTTC. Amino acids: CASSQGPLGQGGYGYTF.

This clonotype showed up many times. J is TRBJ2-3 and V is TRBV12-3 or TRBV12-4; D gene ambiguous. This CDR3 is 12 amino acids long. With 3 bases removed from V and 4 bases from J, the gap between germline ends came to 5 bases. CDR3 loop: CASSFGADTQYF. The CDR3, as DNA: TGTGCCAGCAGTTTTGGTGCAGATACGCAGTATTTT.

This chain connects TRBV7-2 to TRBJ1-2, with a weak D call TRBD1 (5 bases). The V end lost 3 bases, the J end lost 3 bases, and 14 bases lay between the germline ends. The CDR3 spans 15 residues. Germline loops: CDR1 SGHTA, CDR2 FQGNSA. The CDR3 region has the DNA TGTGCCAGCAGCTTCAGGAATCAGGGCCACTATGGCTACACCTTC. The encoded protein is CASSFRNQGHYGYTF.

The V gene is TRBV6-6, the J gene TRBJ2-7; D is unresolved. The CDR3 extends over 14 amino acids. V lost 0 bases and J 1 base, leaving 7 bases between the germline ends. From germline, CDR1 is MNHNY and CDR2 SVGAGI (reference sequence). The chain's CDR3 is CASSYSYRSYEQYF. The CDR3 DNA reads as TGTGCCAGCAGTTACTCGTACCGGTCCTACGAGCAGTACTTC.

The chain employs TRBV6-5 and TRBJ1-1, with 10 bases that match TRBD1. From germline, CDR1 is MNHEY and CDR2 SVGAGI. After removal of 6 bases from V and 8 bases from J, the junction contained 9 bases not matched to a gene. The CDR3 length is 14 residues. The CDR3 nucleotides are TGTGCCAGCAGCTCGGGGACAGGGGAATCCGAAGCTTTCTTT. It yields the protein CASSSGTGESEAFF.

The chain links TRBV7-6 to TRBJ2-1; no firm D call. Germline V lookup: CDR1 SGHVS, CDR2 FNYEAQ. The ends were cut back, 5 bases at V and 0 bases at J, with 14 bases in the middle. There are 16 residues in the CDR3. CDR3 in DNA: TGTGCCAGCAGCCCCAGTACGGGCAGCTCCTACAATGAGCAGTTCTTC. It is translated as CASSPSTGSSYNEQFF.

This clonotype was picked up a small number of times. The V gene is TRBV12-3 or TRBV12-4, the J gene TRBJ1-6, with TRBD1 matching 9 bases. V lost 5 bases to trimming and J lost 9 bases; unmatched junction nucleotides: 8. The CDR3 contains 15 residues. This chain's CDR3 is CASSPGTGSGSPLHF. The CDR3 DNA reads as TGTGCCAGCAGTCCCGGGACAGGGTCCGGTTCACCCCTCCACTTT.

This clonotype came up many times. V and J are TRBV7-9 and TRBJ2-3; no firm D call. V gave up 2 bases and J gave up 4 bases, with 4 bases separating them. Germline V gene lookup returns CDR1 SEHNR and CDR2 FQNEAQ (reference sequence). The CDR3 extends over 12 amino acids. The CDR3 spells CASSLIADTQYF. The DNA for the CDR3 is TGTGCCAGCAGCTTAATTGCAGATACGCAGTATTTT.

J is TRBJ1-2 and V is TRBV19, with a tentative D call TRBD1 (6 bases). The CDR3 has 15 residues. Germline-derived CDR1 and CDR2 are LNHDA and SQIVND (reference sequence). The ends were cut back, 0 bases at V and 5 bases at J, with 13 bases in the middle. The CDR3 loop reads CASSIESQGNYGYTF. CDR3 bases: TGTGCCAGTAGTATAGAATCACAGGGCAATTATGGCTACACCTTC.

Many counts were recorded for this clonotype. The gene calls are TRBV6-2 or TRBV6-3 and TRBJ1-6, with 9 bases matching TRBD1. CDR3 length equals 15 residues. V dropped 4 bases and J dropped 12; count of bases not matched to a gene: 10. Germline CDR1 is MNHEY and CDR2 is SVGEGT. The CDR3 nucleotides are TGTGCCAGCAGTTCGCCCGGACAGGGGATACGACCCCTCCACTTT. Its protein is CASSSPGQGIRPLHF.

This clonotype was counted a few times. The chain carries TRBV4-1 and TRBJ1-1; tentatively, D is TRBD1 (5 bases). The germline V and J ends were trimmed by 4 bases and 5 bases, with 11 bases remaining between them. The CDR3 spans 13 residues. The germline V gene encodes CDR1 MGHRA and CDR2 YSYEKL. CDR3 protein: CASSPGFRTEAFF. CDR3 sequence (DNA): TGCGCCAGCAGCCCAGGGTTCAGGACTGAAGCTTTCTTT.